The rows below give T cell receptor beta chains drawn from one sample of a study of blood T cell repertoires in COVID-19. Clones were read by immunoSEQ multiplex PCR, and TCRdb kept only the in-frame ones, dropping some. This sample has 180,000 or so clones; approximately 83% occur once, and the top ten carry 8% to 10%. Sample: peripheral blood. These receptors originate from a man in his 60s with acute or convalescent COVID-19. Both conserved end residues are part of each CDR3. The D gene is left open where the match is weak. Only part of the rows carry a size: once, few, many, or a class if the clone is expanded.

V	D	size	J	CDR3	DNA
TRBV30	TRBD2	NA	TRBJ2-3	CAWAGGVTDTQYF	TGTGCCTGGGCGGGAGGGGTCACAGATACGCAGTATTTT
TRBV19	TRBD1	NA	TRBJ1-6	CASSIGTGRDSPLHF	TGTGCCAGTAGTATCGGGACAGGCCGGGATTCACCCCTCCACTTT
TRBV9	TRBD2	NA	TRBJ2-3	CASSPTSGNTDTQYF	TGTGCCAGCAGCCCCACTAGCGGGAACACAGATACGCAGTATTTT
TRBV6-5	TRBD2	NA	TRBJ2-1	CASKRLAGVYNEQFF	TGTGCCAGCAAAAGACTAGCGGGAGTATACAATGAGCAGTTCTTC
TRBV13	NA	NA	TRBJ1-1	CASSPESRVGEAFF	TGTGCCAGCAGCCCGGAGAGCAGGGTCGGTGAAGCTTTCTTT
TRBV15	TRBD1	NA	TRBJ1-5	CATSRGQGSGNQPQHF	TGTGCCACCAGCAGGGGACAGGGGTCAGGCAATCAGCCCCAGCATTTT
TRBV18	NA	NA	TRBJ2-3	CASSPPRDTQYF	TGTGCCAGCTCACCACCCCGAGATACGCAGTATTTT
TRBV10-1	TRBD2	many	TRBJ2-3	CASSVSSGGSTDTQYF	TGCGCCAGCAGCGTCTCTAGCGGGGGAAGCACAGATACGCAGTATTTT
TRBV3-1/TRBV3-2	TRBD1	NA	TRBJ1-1	CASSLRTGRNTEAFF	TGTGCCAGCAGCCTCAGGACAGGGAGGAACACTGAAGCTTTCTTT
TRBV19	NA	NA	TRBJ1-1	CASSEDRLNTEAFF	TGTGCCAGTAGTGAGGACAGATTGAACACTGAAGCTTTCTTT
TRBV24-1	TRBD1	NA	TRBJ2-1	CATSDPRQGKATNEQFF	TGTGCCACCAGTGATCCCCGACAGGGGAAGGCTACAAATGAGCAGTTCTTC
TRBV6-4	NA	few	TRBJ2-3	CASSADTQYF	TGTGCCAGCAGCGCAGATACGCAGTATTTT
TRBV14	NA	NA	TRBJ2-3	CASSLGPGSPDTQYF	TGTGCCAGCAGCCTTGGACCGGGGTCACCAGATACGCAGTATTTT
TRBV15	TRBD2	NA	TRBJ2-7	CATSSSPGLAGGATYEQYF	TGTGCCACCAGCAGCAGCCCGGGACTAGCGGGAGGGGCGACCTACGAGCAGTACTTC
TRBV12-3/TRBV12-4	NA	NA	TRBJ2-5	CASTREQETQYF	TGTGCCAGTACGAGGGAGCAAGAGACCCAGTACTTC
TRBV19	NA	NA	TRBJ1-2	CASTLTVLSPYGYTF	TGTGCCAGTACGCTGACAGTCTTGAGCCCCTATGGCTACACCTTC
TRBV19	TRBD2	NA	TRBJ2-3	CATRSAGDNTQYF	TGTGCCACCCGCTCGGCGGGAGATAATACGCAGTATTTT
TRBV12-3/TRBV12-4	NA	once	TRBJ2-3	CASATRPDTQYF	TGTGCCAGCGCGACTCGACCAGATACGCAGTATTTT
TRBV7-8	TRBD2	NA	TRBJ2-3	CASSPSGGRAVDTQYF	TGTGCCAGCAGCCCAAGCGGCGGGAGGGCAGTAGATACGCAGTATTTT
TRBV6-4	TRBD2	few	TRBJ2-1	CASSPSGLAGVYNEQFF	TGTGCCAGCAGCCCATCGGGACTAGCGGGAGTCTACAATGAGCAGTTCTTC